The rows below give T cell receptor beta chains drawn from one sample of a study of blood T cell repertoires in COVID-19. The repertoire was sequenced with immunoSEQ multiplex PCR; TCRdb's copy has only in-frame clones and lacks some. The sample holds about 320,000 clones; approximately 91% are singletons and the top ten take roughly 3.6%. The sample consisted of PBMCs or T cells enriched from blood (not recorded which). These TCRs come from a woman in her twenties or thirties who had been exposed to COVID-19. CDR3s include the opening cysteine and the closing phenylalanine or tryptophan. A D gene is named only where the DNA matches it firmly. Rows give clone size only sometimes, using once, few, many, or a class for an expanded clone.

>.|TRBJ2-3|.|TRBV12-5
TGTGCTAGTGGTTTGGGTCTTCAGGACACAGATACGCAGTATTTT
CASGLGLQDTDTQYF
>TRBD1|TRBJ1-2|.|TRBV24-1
TGTGCCACCAGTGATCCTGGACAGGGGCAGGATGGCTACACCTTC
CATSDPGQGQDGYTF
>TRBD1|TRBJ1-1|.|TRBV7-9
TGTGCCAGCAGTTACGGGACAGGGAGCACTGAAGCTTTCTTT
CASSYGTGSTEAFF
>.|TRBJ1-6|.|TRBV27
TGTGCCAGCAGTTCGGCAGGGCGGTATTCACCCCTCCACTTT
CASSSAGRYSPLHF
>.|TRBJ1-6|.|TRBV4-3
TGCGCCAGCAGCCAAGAAACGGTGTCACCCCTCCACTTT
CASSQETVSPLHF
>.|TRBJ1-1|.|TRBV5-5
TGTGCCAGCAGCTTGTCAGGGTTGAACACTGAAGCTTTCTTT
CASSLSGLNTEAFF
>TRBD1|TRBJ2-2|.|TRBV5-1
TGCGCCAGCAGCTGGACAGGGCCCTCCACCGGGGAGCTGTTTTTT
CASSWTGPSTGELFF
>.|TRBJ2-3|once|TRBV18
TGTGCCAGCTCACCTAACGGGGGAGATACGCAGTATTTT
CASSPNGGDTQYF
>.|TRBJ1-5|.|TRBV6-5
TGTGCCAGCAATTTCGGGGGGCCCAATCAGCCCCAGCATTTT
CASNFGGPNQPQHF
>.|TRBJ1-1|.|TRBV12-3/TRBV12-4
TGTGCCAGCAGCCGGGGGAGAACCGCTGAAGCTTTCTTT
CASSRGRTAEAFF
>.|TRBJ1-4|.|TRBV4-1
TGCGCCAGCAGCCAAGTAAGAGCAACTAATGAAAAACTGTTTTTT
CASSQVRATNEKLFF
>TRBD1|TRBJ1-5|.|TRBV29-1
TGCAGCGTCATTGCCGGGACAGGGAATCAGCCCCAGCATTTT
CSVIAGTGNQPQHF
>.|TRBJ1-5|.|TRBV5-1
TGCGCCAGCAGCTTCGGAAGCGACCAGCCCCAGCATTTT
CASSFGSDQPQHF
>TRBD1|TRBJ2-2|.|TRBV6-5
TGTGCCAGCAGCAGGGACAGGATAACCGGGGAGCTGTTTTTT
CASSRDRITGELFF
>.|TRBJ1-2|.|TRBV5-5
TGTGCCAGCAGTCGACAGGACTATGGCTACACCTTC
CASSRQDYGYTF
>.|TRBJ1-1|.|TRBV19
TGTGCCAGTAGTACGCAGGTACACACTGAAGCTTTCTTT
CASSTQVHTEAFF
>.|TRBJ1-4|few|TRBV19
TGTGCCAGTAGTCCGGGCACCGGGGGGACTTATGAAAAACTGTTTTTT
CASSPGTGGTYEKLFF
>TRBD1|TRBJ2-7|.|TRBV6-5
TGTGCCAGCAGTTGGGACAGGGCCTACGAGCAGTACTTC
CASSWDRAYEQYF
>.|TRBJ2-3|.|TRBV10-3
TGTGCCATCAACGCGGGGACGGCAGATACGCAGTATTTT
CAINAGTADTQYF
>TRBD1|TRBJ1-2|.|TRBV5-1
TGCGCCAGCAGCCTGGGACAGGGGGCGGCGGGCGGCTACACCTTC
CASSLGQGAAGGYTF
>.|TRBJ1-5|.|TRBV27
TGTGCCAGCAGTCCATCATTCAATCAGCCCCAGCATTTT
CASSPSFNQPQHF
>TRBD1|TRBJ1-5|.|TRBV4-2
TGTGCCAGCAGCCAAGATGGAATCCGGGACAGTCAGCATTTT
CASSQDGIRDSQHF
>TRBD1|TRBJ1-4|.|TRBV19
TGTGCCACAGGACAGGGGGTTAATGAAAAACTGTTTTTT
CATGQGVNEKLFF
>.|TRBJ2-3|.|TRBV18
TGTGCCAGCTCACCAAGTGTTAGAGGCACAGATACGCAGTATTTT
CASSPSVRGTDTQYF
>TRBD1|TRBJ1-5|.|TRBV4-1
TGCGCCAGCAGCCCTCGGGACAGCGATCAGCCCCAGCATTTT
CASSPRDSDQPQHF
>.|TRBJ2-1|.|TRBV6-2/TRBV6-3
TGTGCCAGCAGTTCCACAACCCGACTAGACAATGAGCAGTTCTTC
CASSSTTRLDNEQFF
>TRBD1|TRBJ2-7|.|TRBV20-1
TGCAGTGCTCGGGACAGCTACGAGCAGTACTTC
CSARDSYEQYF
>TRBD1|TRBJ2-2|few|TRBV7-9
TGTGCCAGCAGCTTCCCCAAAGCTGGACAGGGGTCGACCGGGGAGCTGTTTTTT
CASSFPKAGQGSTGELFF
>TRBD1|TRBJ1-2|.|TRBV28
TGTGCCAGCAGTTTAGCCGGGACAGGGTGGGACTACACCTTC
CASSLAGTGWDYTF
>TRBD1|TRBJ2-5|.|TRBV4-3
TGCGCCAGCAGCCTAGTCGGGACAGGGGTAGAGACCCAGTACTTC
CASSLVGTGVETQYF
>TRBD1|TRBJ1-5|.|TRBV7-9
TGTGCCAGCAGCTTATGGGGTGGGACAGGAAACAAGGATCAGCCCCAGCATTTT
CASSLWGGTGNKDQPQHF
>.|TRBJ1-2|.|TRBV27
TGTGCCAGCAGTCCGACGACAGCTTTAAGAGCTAACTATGGCTACACCTTC
CASSPTTALRANYGYTF
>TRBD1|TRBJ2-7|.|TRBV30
TGTGCCTGGAGTAGACAGGGGTACCACTACGAGCAGTACTTC
CAWSRQGYHYEQYF
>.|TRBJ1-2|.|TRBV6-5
TGTGCCAGCAGACACAGACAGGCTAACTATGGCTACACCTTC
CASRHRQANYGYTF
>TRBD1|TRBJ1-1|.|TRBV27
TGTGCCAGCAGTTTCCCAGGGGGGTCAGCTTTCTTT
CASSFPGGSAFF
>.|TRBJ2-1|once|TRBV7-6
TGTGCCAGCAGCTCCCCCCATCGGAGGTCCTACAATGAGCAGTTCTTC
CASSSPHRRSYNEQFF
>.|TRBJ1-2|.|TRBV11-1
TGTGCCAGCAGGCGGGCAGCGACTGACGGCTACACCTTC
CASRRAATDGYTF
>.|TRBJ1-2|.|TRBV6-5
TGTGCCAGCAGTATATCCGACAGACCTAACTATGGCTACACCTTC
CASSISDRPNYGYTF
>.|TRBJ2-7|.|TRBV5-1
TGCGCCAGCAGCTTGGCAGGGGCCTCCCAACAGTACTTC
CASSLAGASQQYF
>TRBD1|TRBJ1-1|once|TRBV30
TGTGCCTGGAGATTCCGGGACAGGGGGCGTCTGAACACTGAAGCTTTCTTT
CAWRFRDRGRLNTEAFF
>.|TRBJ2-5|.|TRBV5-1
TGCGCCAGCAGCTTGACAGGGATAACACAAGAGACCCAGTACTTC
CASSLTGITQETQYF
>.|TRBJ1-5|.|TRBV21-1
TGTGCCAGCAGCAAAGCTGGGGACAGGGGGCAGGGGATGCCCCAGCATTTT
CASSKAGDRGQGMPQHF